Presented here are 2 T cell receptor beta chains from one specimen sequenced in a study of blood T cell repertoires in COVID-19. Profiled with immunoSEQ multiplex PCR; TCRdb holds only in-frame clones, not every one. The sample shows around 130,000 clones, around 86% of them seen only once. Source material: peripheral blood. The source is a woman aged 50 to 60 who had recovered from COVID-19.

The chain is built from TRBV5-1 and TRBJ1-1; a weak D match, TRBD1 (5 bases). The V and J ends lost 6 bases and 4 bases respectively, with 22 bases between them. Per the germline V gene, CDR1 is SGHRS and CDR2 is YFSETQ. The CDR3 is 16 residues long. CDR3 in amino acids: CASTLAGTRPSTEAFF. CDR3 sequence (DNA): TGCGCCAGCACCCTTGCGGGGACCCGTCCGTCCACTGAAGCTTTCTTT.

This chain uses TRBV24-1 with TRBJ1-2; possibly TRBD1 for D (6 bases). Deletions cut 10 bases from V and 5 bases from J, with 7 bases between. The CDR3 length is 10 residues. Per germline, CDR1 KGHDR and CDR2 SFDVKD. The CDR3 DNA sequence: TGTGCCACACAGGGATATGGCTACACCTTC. Amino acids: CATQGYGYTF.